A selection of T cell receptor beta chains follows, all from one sample in a study of shared clonotypes between healthy human individuals. TCRdb keeps only in-frame clones here, not all; method: immunoSEQ multiplex PCR. The table lists about 1 million clones, about 75% of them singletons. The specimen was memory CD4+ T cells sorted from blood. The receptors here all came from a man younger than 35 in good health. Both conserved end residues are part of each CDR3. D genes are given only for firm matches.

d_gene	j_gene	v_gene	CDR3aa
NA	TRBJ1-1	TRBV27	CASSFLGSTEAFF
NA	TRBJ2-6	TRBV19	CASKWTVSGANVLTF
NA	TRBJ2-7	TRBV6-5	CASAAGKEQYF
NA	TRBJ2-3	TRBV7-2	CASSLGRGTSTDTQYF
NA	TRBJ2-1	TRBV5-1	CASSLAGTGDEQFF
TRBD2	TRBJ2-5	TRBV2	CASRTGTSGTGTQYF
TRBD2	TRBJ2-3	TRBV29-1	CSVDSLPGREADTQYF
TRBD1	TRBJ2-3	TRBV7-6	CASSFLTGTGYTDTQYF
TRBD1	TRBJ2-1	TRBV27	CASRRTRTGERGEQFF
NA	TRBJ1-4	TRBV5-5	CASMGLGEKLFF
NA	TRBJ2-7	TRBV28	CASRLRPGNQFYEQYF
NA	TRBJ2-1	TRBV5-1	CASRDSSYNEQFF
NA	TRBJ2-7	TRBV5-6	CASSLLAVSSYEQYF
NA	TRBJ2-1	TRBV6-1	CASSEGRTTYNEQFF
NA	TRBJ2-4	TRBV10-3	CAISESGGMGLQYF
NA	TRBJ1-2	TRBV7-2	CASSLHGFTGYTF
NA	TRBJ2-5	TRBV19	CASSTGQYQETQYF
TRBD2	TRBJ2-7	TRBV28	CASTSIAGLVRYEQYF
NA	TRBJ2-7	TRBV6-6	CASTLLGHSYEQYF
NA	TRBJ2-2	TRBV2	CASSVITGRSGELFF
NA	TRBJ1-3	TRBV30	CAWSVGSSGNTIYF
TRBD1	TRBJ1-1	TRBV30	CAWSVAGTVSNTEAFF
TRBD2	TRBJ2-5	TRBV7-2	CASSSRLAGAQETQYF
NA	TRBJ2-2	TRBV5-4	CASSSMGAVGELFF
TRBD2	TRBJ2-1	TRBV4-3	CASSQVPTSGSFNEQFF
NA	TRBJ2-7	TRBV6-6	CASSPQRGSSYEQYF
NA	TRBJ1-5	TRBV6-1	CASSGRGGHQPQHF
NA	TRBJ2-5	TRBV27	CASSLTETQYF
NA	TRBJ1-5	TRBV5-1	CASSLEGNSNQPQHF
NA	TRBJ2-5	TRBV30	CAWSDGPETQYF
NA	TRBJ1-1	TRBV25-1	CASSVGDGVTEAFF
NA	TRBJ1-3	TRBV10-3	CAISGFGNTIYF
NA	TRBJ2-3	TRBV7-3	CASSPGPASTDTQYF
NA	TRBJ2-3	TRBV2	CASSEGGPDTQYF
NA	TRBJ2-6	TRBV6-1	CASSERWGERSGANVLTF
NA	TRBJ1-1	TRBV5-1	CASSSQVGGTEAFF
NA	TRBJ2-7	TRBV6-6	CASTREGASYEQYF
NA	TRBJ2-1	TRBV7-2	CASSSKGPGRNEQFF
NA	TRBJ2-3	TRBV27	CASSSGVPQYF
NA	TRBJ1-1	TRBV5-1	CASSLDPSAFVAFF
NA	TRBJ2-5	TRBV6-6	CASSYGRGETQYF
NA	TRBJ2-7	TRBV28	CASSRLAIYEQYF